The 5 T cell receptor beta chains below all came from one sample that was sequenced in a study of blood T cells in healthy people across ages. It was with a sample-barcoded 5' primer and a J-beta primer mix that a second PCR of about 6 to 11 cycles was run. TCRdb fed the 5' RACE reads into MiXCR, producing one record per CDR3 protein. The sample has more than 450,000 distinct CDR3 sequences; over 25% are singletons. Separately, the same data were catalogued under a study of T cells of mothers and their children.

The sample taken for sequencing was blood. These receptors all stem from a boy between 2 and 15 years old in good health.

The chain recombines TRBV13 with TRBJ1-3; D possibly corresponds to TRBD1 (5 bases). This CDR3 region has 14 residues. The germline V gene has CDR1 PRHDT and CDR2 FYEKMQ (reference sequence). Trimming left V 2 bases short and J 2 bases short, with 7 bases between. In nucleotides, the CDR3 is TGTGCCAGCAGCTTACCAGGGACTGGAAACACCATATATTTT. Amino acids: CASSLPGTGNTIYF. Variable domain in full (rest from reference TRBV13 and TRBJ1-3): AAGVIQSPRHLIKEKRETATLKCYPIPRHDTVYWYQQGPGQDPQFLISFYEKMQSDKGSIPDRFSAQQFSDYHSELNMSSLELGDSALYFCASSLPGTGNTIYFGEGSWLTVV.

The sample holds a few counts of this clonotype. The genes are TRBV5-1 and TRBJ2-3; D unclear. Germline assignment: CDR1 SGHRS and CDR2 YFSETQ. The CDR3 sequence is 15 residues long. V was clipped by 0 bases and J by 6 bases, with 14 bases between them. In nucleotides, the CDR3 is TGCGCCAGCAGCTTGGAAGGTGGGAACACGGATACGCAGTATTTT. Translation: CASSLEGGNTDTQYF.

This chain uses TRBV15 with TRBJ1-6; D gene ambiguous. V lost 1 base and J 7 bases, leaving 11 bases between the germline ends. Germline V gene lookup returns CDR1 LNHNV and CDR2 YYDKDF (reference sequence). The CDR3 has 15 amino acids. CDR3 amino acids: CATSRGSGGNSPLHF. The CDR3 DNA is TGTGCCACCAGCAGAGGATCGGGTGGAAATTCACCCCTCCACTTT. The whole variable domain, remainder taken from reference TRBV15 and TRBJ1-6, is DAMVIQNPRYQVTQFGKPVTLSCSQTLNHNVMYWYQQKSSQAPKLLFHYYDKDFNNEADTPDNFQSRRPNTSFCFLDIRSPGLGDTAMYLCATSRGSGGNSPLHFGNGTRLTVT.

This sequence joins TRBV20-1 and TRBJ2-5; 7 bases fit TRBD1. The J call could be wrong; TRBJ2-7 is a better fit for the DNA end. The CDR3 contains 15 residues. Germline V CDR1 and CDR2: DFQATT, SNEGSKA (reference sequence). CDR3 residues: CSARDSKGQSYEQYF. In DNA form, the CDR3 reads TGCAGTGCTAGAGATAGTAAGGGACAGAGTTACGAGCAGTACTTC.

This chain links TRBV7-9 with TRBJ2-5; TRBD2 aligns across 7 bases. CDR3 length: 15 amino acids. CDR1 is SEHNR and CDR2 is FQNEAQ in the germline V gene (reference sequence). With V trimmed by 8 bases and J by 1 base, 10 bases remained unmatched. The chain's CDR3 is CASGGGTTLQETQYF. The CDR3 DNA reads as TGTGCCAGCGGGGGGGGGACGACACTCCAAGAGACCCAGTACTTC.